One sample yielded the 3 T cell receptor beta chains listed below, sequenced in a study of vaccination effects on CD4 cells after COVID-19. Ahead of sequencing, the ViraFEST assay grew antigen-specific CD4+ T cells using viral peptide pools. At the end of 10 days of culture, CD4+ T cells were isolated. As their vaccination, participants received two doses of either BNT162b2 or mRNA-1273. For these TCRs, the target antigens are not known. Profiling relied on immunoSEQ multiplex PCR, and the TCRdb table lists in-frame clones only, not all of them. The sample includes approximately 26,000 clones, 73% seen only once; the top ten take 10%. This sample comprised CD4+ T cells from PBMCs cultured with HCoV-NL63 spike peptides, obtained after COVID-19 vaccination. The receptors stem from a human donor who received a COVID-19 vaccine.

This chain links TRBV5-1 with TRBJ1-1; tentatively, D is TRBD1 (6 bases). Germline CDR1 SGHRS, CDR2 YFSETQ. Trimming removed 3 bases at V and 8 bases at J, with 14 bases between. This CDR3 contains 13 residues. The CDR3 DNA is TGCGCCAGCAGCTCGGGGGCAGGTCCGGAAGCTTTCTTT. Encoded protein: CASSSGAGPEAFF.

The rearrangement links TRBV19 to TRBJ1-2; TRBD1 is a possible D gene (6 bases). The CDR3 has 13 amino acids. Germline CDR1 LNHDA, CDR2 SQIVND (reference sequence). Trimming took off 8 bases at V and 2 bases at J, with 12 bases between the two ends. CDR3 nucleotides: TGTGCCAGTTCCAGGGGCCCCAACTATGGCTACACCTTC. Translated: CASSRGPNYGYTF. The complete variable domain, with remaining parts taken from reference TRBV19 and TRBJ1-2, reads DGGITQSPKYLFRKEGQNVTLSCEQNLNHDAMYWYRQDPGQGLRLIYYSQIVNDFQKGDIAEGYSVSREKKESFPLTVTSAQKNPTAFYLCASSRGPNYGYTFGSGTRLTVV.

This chain connects TRBV28 to TRBJ2-1; either TRBD1 or TRBD2 may supply D (5 bases each). The germline gives CDR1 MDHEN, CDR2 SYDVKM. The ends were cut back, 6 bases at V and 1 base at J, with 19 bases in the middle. The CDR3 runs to 17 residues. The CDR3, as DNA: TGTGCCAGCAGGCCCCCGGTTGGGACCGCTTCCTACAATGAGCAGTTCTTC. Protein: CASRPPVGTASYNEQFF.